This T cell receptor beta chain was observed in a study of Ad26.COV2.S vaccination and SARS-CoV-2 variants. Treatment meaning: 15 to 20 received Ad26.COV2.S at low or high dose, single or two shots; five or six received placebo; per-sample allocation not given. Day 63 after the first vaccine or placebo injection was the time point for sampling. The vaccine delivered Wuhan-strain SARS-CoV-2 spike through an Ad26 vector. On this clone: Its antigen is undetermined.

Profiling relied on immunoSEQ multiplex PCR, and the TCRdb table lists in-frame clones only, not all of them. The sample contains about 240,000 clones, 88% of which appear only once. Study observations and caveats: Measurement of non-spike TCR breadth gave similar results in vaccine and placebo recipients. Spike-specific CD8+ and CD4+ T cell responses reportedly showed substantial breadth after vaccination.

Sample: peripheral blood, taken in a trial of Ad26.COV2.S vaccine versus placebo. The receptor's source is a person aged 18-65 years who received the Ad26.COV2.S COVID-19 vaccine or a placebo.

The CDR3 sequence is CASSQDGGLGYYEQYF. The CDR3 coding sequence is TGTGCCAGCAGCCAAGATGGGGGACTAGGGTACTACGAGCAGTACTTC. The rearrangement joins TRBV3-1 (or the pseudogene TRBV3-2) to TRBJ2-7, with TRBD2 matching over 8 bases. The CDR3 sequence is 16 residues long. Germline values: CDR1 LGHDT, CDR2 YNNKEL (reference sequence). J gave up 3 bases and V 0 bases, and 7 bases lay outside the gene matches.